Presented here are 26 T cell receptor beta chains from one specimen sequenced in a study of human T cells and chemical hapten exposure. TCRdb re-analysed the RACE reads in MiXCR, keeping a single row per CDR3 protein. The sample has 300,000 to 450,000 distinct CDR3 sequences, more than 4.5% seen once. Time point denoted: pre-sensitization, week 0. Treatment defined: therapeutic diphenylcyclopropenone sensitization with weekly scalp DPC. Sequencing used whole blood, obtained in connection with sensitization to the hapten diphenylcyclopropenone (DPC). The receptors were gathered from a woman aged 45 to 65 with alopecia areata. Some clones in this sample may be carry-over from other donors' samples.

This sequence joins TRBV18 and TRBJ1-2; perhaps TRBD1 as D (5 bases). The germline CDR1 and CDR2 sequences are KGHSH and LQKENI. The CDR3 is 12 amino acids. Trimming took off 2 bases at V and 8 bases at J, with 9 bases between the two ends. The CDR3 reads CASSPSGGGYTF. DNA of the CDR3: TGTGCCAGCTCACCATCCGGGGGAGGCTACACCTTC. The whole variable domain, remainder taken from reference TRBV18 and TRBJ1-2, is NAGVMQNPRHLVRRRGQEARLRCSPMKGHSHVYWYRQLPEEGLKFMVYLQKENIIDESGMPKERFSAEFPKEGPSILRIQQVVRGDSAAYFCASSPSGGGYTFGSGTRLTVV.

The sample holds many counts of this clonotype. This chain joins TRBV4-3 and TRBJ2-7; D gene ambiguous. Trimming removed 2 bases from V and 1 base from J, with 9 bases in between. Germline V gene data show CDR1 as LGHNA and CDR2 as YSLEER. CDR3 length: 14 amino acids. The CDR3 region has the DNA TGCGCCAGCAGCCAACGGCTCGATTCCTACGAGCAGTACTTC. The encoded protein is CASSQRLDSYEQYF.

The chain couples TRBV12-5 to TRBJ2-3, with 11 bases aligning to TRBD2. This CDR3 spans 17 amino acids. Germline trimming cut 0 bases from V and 4 bases from J; bases unmatched to any gene: 6. Germline lookup yields CDR1 LGHNT and CDR2 FRNRAP. This chain's CDR3 is CASGLVLAGGPPDTQYF. CDR3 coding DNA: TGTGCTAGTGGTTTGGTCCTAGCGGGAGGCCCCCCAGATACGCAGTATTTT.

J is TRBJ1-2 and V is TRBV5-6, with TRBD1 matching over 8 bases. Per the germline V gene, CDR1 is SGHDT and CDR2 is YYEEEE. V gave up 4 bases and J gave up 3 bases; unmatched junction bases: 8. The CDR3 extends over 15 amino acids. The CDR3 DNA is TGTGCCAGCAGCAAGGGACAGGACGATGACTATGGCTACACCTTC. Protein: CASSKGQDDDYGYTF.

This clonotype was detected many times. The chain combines TRBV15 with TRBJ2-1, with TRBD1 matching 10 bases. Germline V CDR1 and CDR2: LNHNV, YYDKDF (reference sequence). The CDR3 has 15 residues. V gave up 5 bases and J gave up 8 bases; unmatched junction bases: 9. CDR3 nucleotide sequence: TGTGCCACCAGCGAACCGGGACAGGGGACAGATGAGCAGTTCTTC. This gives the protein CATSEPGQGTDEQFF.

On this clonotype: Germline is not matched at one junction end, which may reflect a read error. The rearrangement joins TRBV7-8 to TRBJ2-3; D perhaps matches TRBD2 (7 bases). CDR1 is SGHVS and CDR2 is FQNEAQ in the germline V gene. The CDR3 is 15 amino acids. The CDR3 nucleotides read TGTGCCGGCAGCTTAGGGGGGGCCGGCACAGATACGCAGTATTTT. This translates into CAGSLGGAGTDTQYF. The full variable domain, with the rest looked up from reference TRBV7-8 and TRBJ2-3, is GAGVSQSPRYKVAKRGQDVALRCDPISGHVSLFWYQQALGQGPEFLTYFQNEAQLDKSGLPSDRFFAERPEGSVSTLKIQRTQQEDSAVYLCAGSLGGAGTDTQYFGPGTRLTVL.

This clonotype was picked up many times. The chain joins TRBV11-2 to TRBJ2-7, with 9 bases matching TRBD2. Germline loops: CDR1 SGHAT, CDR2 FQNNGV. The CDR3 is made up of 13 amino acids. V lost 0 bases and J lost 10; bases outside the gene matches: 4. This chain's CDR3 is CASSLEPLAGQYF. The CDR3, as DNA: TGTGCCAGCAGCTTAGAGCCCCTAGCGGGACAGTACTTC.

V and J are TRBV12-3 or TRBV12-4 and TRBJ2-7, with TRBD1 matching over 9 bases. The V and J ends lost 5 bases and 6 bases, in that order; junction bases with no gene match: 11. The CDR3 sequence is 15 residues long. The CDR3 loop is CASSRQGQGSAEQYF. Here the CDR3 DNA reads TGTGCCAGCAGTCGTCAGGGACAGGGATCCGCCGAGCAGTACTTC.

V and J are TRBV3-1 and TRBJ1-2, with D tentatively TRBD1 (5 bases). V was trimmed by 0 bases and J by 6 bases, leaving 14 bases between them. This CDR3 region has 15 residues. Per germline, CDR1 LGHDT and CDR2 YNNKEL (reference sequence). The CDR3 sequence: CASSQDWQGIDGYTF. DNA of the CDR3: TGTGCCAGCAGCCAAGATTGGCAGGGAATAGATGGCTACACCTTC.

This clonotype was seen repeatedly, ten times or more. The V and J genes are TRBV6-2 or TRBV6-3 and TRBJ1-1; D gene unclear. CDR3 size: 13 residues. V was clipped by 4 bases and J by 0 bases, with 6 bases between them. Germline CDR1 and CDR2: MNHEY and SVGEGT. The CDR3 loop reads CASSFDMNTEAFF. The CDR3 nucleotides read TGTGCCAGCAGTTTCGACATGAACACTGAAGCTTTCTTT.

In this sample, this clonotype turned up many times. The chain links TRBV13 to TRBJ2-4, with a weak D call TRBD2 (6 bases). Germline V gene data show CDR1 as PRHDT and CDR2 as FYEKMQ (reference sequence). V lost 1 base to trimming and J lost 7 bases, with 11 bases between them. The CDR3 sequence is 14 residues long. The CDR3 DNA is TGTGCCAGCAGCTTAGAGTCAGGAGGGAACATTCAGTACTTC. Protein product: CASSLESGGNIQYF.

Concerning this clonotype: A much bigger clone sits one base away, suggesting this may be a read error. The chain recombines TRBV5-5 with TRBJ2-3; D is ambiguous. Germline assignment: CDR1 SGHKS and CDR2 YYEKEE (reference sequence). CDR3 length: 15 residues. CDR3: CASILSSFSVDTQYF. DNA for the CDR3: TGTGCCAGCATCTTGAGTAGTTTTTCGGTCGATACGCAGTATTTT.

This clonotype came up many times. This sequence joins TRBV29-1 and TRBJ2-7, with 9 positions matching TRBD1. Germline-derived CDR1 and CDR2 are SQVTM and ANQGSEA. The CDR3 extends over 12 amino acids. The DNA for the CDR3 is TGCAGTCGACAGGGGGTCTCCTACGAGCAGTACTTC. This encodes CSRQGVSYEQYF.

This clonotype appeared many times. CDR3 sequence (DNA): TGTGCCAGCAGTGTAACAGTCTTCGCCAAAAACATTCAGTACTTC. Encoded protein: CASSVTVFAKNIQYF. The chain couples TRBV27 to TRBJ2-4; D gene unclear. The CDR3 has 15 amino acids. CDR1 and CDR2 from the germline V gene are MNHEY and SMNVEV (reference sequence). Trimming shortened V by 5 bases and J by 1 base, and 12 bases separated the two germline ends.

This clonotype occurred many times. The chain has TRBV6-6 and TRBJ2-1, with D unresolved. The germline V gene encodes CDR1 MNHNY and CDR2 SVGAGI (reference sequence). The CDR3 runs 14 residues. The V end lost 7 bases, the J end lost 0 bases, and 10 bases lay between the germline ends. In nucleotides, the CDR3 is TGTGCCAGCATAGACGCCAGCTCCTACAATGAGCAGTTCTTC. It translates to CASIDASSYNEQFF.

The chain joins TRBV20-1 to TRBJ2-6, with 8 bases fitting TRBD1. This CDR3 has 16 amino acids. With 4 bases clipped from V and 0 bases from J, the junction kept 5 bases outside the gene matches. The germline V gene encodes CDR1 DFQATT and CDR2 SNEGSKA (reference sequence). CDR3 sequence: CSANDRGGSGANVLTF. Written as DNA, the CDR3 is TGCAGTGCTAACGACAGGGGAGGCTCTGGGGCCAACGTCCTGACTTTC.

V gene TRBV12-3 or TRBV12-4 combines with J gene TRBJ2-2; D is ambiguous. The CDR3 consists of 15 residues. Trimming left V 6 bases short and J 3 bases short, with 14 bases between. This chain's CDR3 is CASSPGSVDTGELFF. The CDR3 region has the DNA TGTGCCAGCAGCCCCGGTAGTGTCGACACCGGGGAGCTGTTTTTT.

This clonotype has a count of ten or more. The rearrangement joins TRBV6-6 to TRBJ2-7; 10 bases map to TRBD2. V lost 2 bases to trimming and J lost 4 bases; unmatched junction nucleotides: 8. Germline V gene data show CDR1 as MNHNY and CDR2 as SVGAGI (reference sequence). There are 16 residues in the CDR3. Here the CDR3 DNA reads TGTGCCAGCAGTTACACCCTAGCGGGAGATCCATACGAGCAGTACTTC. Protein product: CASSYTLAGDPYEQYF.

At least ten counts were recorded for this clonotype. The chain recombines TRBV4-1 with TRBJ2-2; unclear D gene. The CDR3 loop spans 15 amino acids. Trimming removed 0 bases from V and 1 base from J, with 6 bases in between. CDR1 is MGHRA and CDR2 is YSYEKL in the germline V gene. The CDR3 region has the DNA TGCGCCAGCAGCCAAGAGTACCGGAACACCGGGGAGCTGTTTTTT. Protein: CASSQEYRNTGELFF.

The CDR3 spells CASSVAGSGTYEQYF. CDR3 nucleotide sequence: TGTGCCAGCAGCGTAGCAGGCAGCGGCACCTACGAGCAGTACTTC. This chain connects TRBV9 to TRBJ2-7, with D possibly TRBD2 on 5 matching bases. Looked up from germline, CDR1 is SGDLS and CDR2 is YYNGEE. CDR3 length: 15 residues. V lost 0 bases and J lost 2, with 12 bases in between.

This clonotype was counted a few times. This rearrangement joins TRBV29-1 to TRBJ2-5; TRBD2 might be the D (5 bases). The CDR3 contains 15 residues. Germline CDR1 reads SQVTM; CDR2 reads ANQGSEA. Between the trimmed V and J ends, which lost 7 bases and 5 bases, there was a span of 23 bases. The CDR3 sequence is CSETTGKGGPETQYF. For the CDR3, the DNA is TGCAGCGAGACGACGGGAAAGGGTGGGCCGGAGACCCAGTACTTC. Variable domain in full (rest from reference TRBV29-1 and TRBJ2-5): SAVISQKPSRDICQRGTSLTIQCQVDSQVTMMFWYRQQPGQSLTLIATANQGSEATYESGFVIDKFPISRPNLTFSTLTVSNMSPEDSSIYLCSETTGKGGPETQYFGPGTRLLVL.

This clonotype was detected many times. J is TRBJ2-1 and V is TRBV29-1, with 7 positions matching TRBD2. The CDR3 runs 16 residues. The germline V gene has CDR1 SQVTM and CDR2 ANQGSEA. V dropped 1 base and J dropped 0; count of bases not matched to a gene: 6. Here the CDR3 DNA reads TGCAGCGTTGAAGGCGGGAGACTCCTCTCCTACAATGAGCAGTTCTTC. As protein: CSVEGGRLLSYNEQFF.

This clonotype showed up many times. The chain carries TRBV10-1 and TRBJ1-5; no reliable D call. The CDR3 is 18 amino acids. Germline V gene sequence: CDR1 WNHNN, CDR2 SYGVQD (reference sequence). V lost 3 bases and J lost 5, with 23 bases in between. The CDR3 nucleotides read TGCGCCAGCAGTGAATGTCTTCCGATTGGGGTAGTGGATCAGCCCCAGCATTTT. Its protein is CASSECLPIGVVDQPQHF.

The chain combines TRBV27 with TRBJ2-1, with unresolved D. The ends were cut back, 6 bases at V and 0 bases at J, with 15 bases in the middle. Germline loops: CDR1 MNHEY, CDR2 SMNVEV (reference sequence). CDR3 length: 16 residues. The CDR3 DNA reads as TGTGCCAGCAGCAATGGCCCGACCCCCTCCTACAATGAGCAGTTCTTC. Amino acids: CASSNGPTPSYNEQFF.

This clonotype was detected only a few times. The J gene is TRBJ2-1, the V gene TRBV6-8; 14 positions match TRBD2. V shed 6 bases and J 7 bases; nucleotides not matched to a gene: 5. Germline V gene sequence: CDR1 MNHGY, CDR2 SAAAGT. CDR3 length equals 15 residues. CDR3 loop: CASRRLAGGQNEQFF. DNA of the CDR3: TGTGCCAGCAGACGACTAGCGGGAGGGCAAAATGAGCAGTTCTTC.

This clonotype has more than one count but fewer than ten. V usage is TRBV12-3 or TRBV12-4 and J usage is TRBJ2-3; D remains ambiguous. The V and J ends lost 6 bases and 4 bases respectively, with 17 bases between them. The CDR3 contains 15 residues. The CDR3 reads CASRWGRSTPDTQYF. DNA of the CDR3: TGTGCCAGCAGGTGGGGTCGGAGCACACCAGATACGCAGTATTTT.